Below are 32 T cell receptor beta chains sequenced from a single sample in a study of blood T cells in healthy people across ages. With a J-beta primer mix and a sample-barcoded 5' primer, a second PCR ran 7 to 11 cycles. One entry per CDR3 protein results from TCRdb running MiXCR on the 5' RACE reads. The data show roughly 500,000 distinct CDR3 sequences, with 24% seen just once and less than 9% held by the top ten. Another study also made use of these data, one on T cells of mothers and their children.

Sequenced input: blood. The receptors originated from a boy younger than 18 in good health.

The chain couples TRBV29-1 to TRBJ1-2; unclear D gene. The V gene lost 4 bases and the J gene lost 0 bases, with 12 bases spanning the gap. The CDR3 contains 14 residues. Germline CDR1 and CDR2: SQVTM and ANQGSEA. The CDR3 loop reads CSVAVEATNYGYTF. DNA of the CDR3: TGCAGCGTTGCAGTTGAAGCCACTAACTATGGCTACACCTTC.

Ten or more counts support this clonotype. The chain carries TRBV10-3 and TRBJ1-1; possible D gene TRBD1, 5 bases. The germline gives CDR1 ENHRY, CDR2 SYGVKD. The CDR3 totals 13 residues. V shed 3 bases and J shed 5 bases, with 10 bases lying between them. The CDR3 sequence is CAISDTQGTEAFF. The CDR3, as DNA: TGTGCCATCAGTGACACCCAGGGAACTGAAGCTTTCTTT.

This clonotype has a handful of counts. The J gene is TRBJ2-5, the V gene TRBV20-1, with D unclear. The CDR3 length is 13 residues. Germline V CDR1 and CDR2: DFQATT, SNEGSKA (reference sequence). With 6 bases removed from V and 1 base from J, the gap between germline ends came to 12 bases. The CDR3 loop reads CSALRPPQETQYF. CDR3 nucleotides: TGCAGTGCCCTCCGGCCTCCCCAAGAGACCCAGTACTTC.

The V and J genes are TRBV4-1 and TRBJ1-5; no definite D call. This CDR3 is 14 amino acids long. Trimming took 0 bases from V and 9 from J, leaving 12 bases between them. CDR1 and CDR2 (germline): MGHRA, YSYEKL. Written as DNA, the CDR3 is TGCGCCAGCAGCCAAGACGGCAGCCCAGGGCCCCAGCATTTT. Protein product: CASSQDGSPGPQHF.

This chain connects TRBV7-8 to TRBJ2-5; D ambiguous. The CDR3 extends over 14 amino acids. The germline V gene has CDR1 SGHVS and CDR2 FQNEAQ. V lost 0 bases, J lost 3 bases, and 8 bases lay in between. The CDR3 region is CASSLAETKETQYF. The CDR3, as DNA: TGTGCCAGCAGCTTAGCGGAGACAAAAGAGACCCAGTACTTC.

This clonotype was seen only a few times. CDR3 DNA: TGTGCCAGCAGCTTCTCGGAGAGCGGCCACGAGCAGTACTTC. Its protein is CASSFSESGHEQYF. The rearrangement joins TRBV7-9 to TRBJ2-7; possible D gene TRBD2, 5 bases. V was trimmed by 3 bases and J by 5 bases, leaving 14 bases between them. Germline V gene sequence: CDR1 SEHNR, CDR2 FQNEAQ (reference sequence). The CDR3 loop spans 14 amino acids.

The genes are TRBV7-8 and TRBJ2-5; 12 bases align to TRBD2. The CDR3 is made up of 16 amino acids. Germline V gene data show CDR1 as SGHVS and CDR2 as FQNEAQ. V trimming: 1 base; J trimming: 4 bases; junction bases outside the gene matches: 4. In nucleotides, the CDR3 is TGTGCCAGCAGCTTAGGCCGACTAGCGGGAGTAGAGACCCAGTACTTC. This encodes CASSLGRLAGVETQYF.

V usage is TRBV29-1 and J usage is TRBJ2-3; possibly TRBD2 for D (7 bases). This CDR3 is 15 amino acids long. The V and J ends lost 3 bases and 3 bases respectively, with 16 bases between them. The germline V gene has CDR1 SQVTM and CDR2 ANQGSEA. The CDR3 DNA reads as TGCAGCGTTGATGGTGGGAGGGGGGGGACAGATACGCAGTATTTT. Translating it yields CSVDGGRGGTDTQYF.

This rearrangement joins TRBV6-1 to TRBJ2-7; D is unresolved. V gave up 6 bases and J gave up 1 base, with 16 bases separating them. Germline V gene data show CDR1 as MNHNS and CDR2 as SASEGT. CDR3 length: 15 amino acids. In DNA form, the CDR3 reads TGTGCCAGCAGACGAGACAAAAGCCGTTCCTACGAGCAGTACTTC. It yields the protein CASRRDKSRSYEQYF.

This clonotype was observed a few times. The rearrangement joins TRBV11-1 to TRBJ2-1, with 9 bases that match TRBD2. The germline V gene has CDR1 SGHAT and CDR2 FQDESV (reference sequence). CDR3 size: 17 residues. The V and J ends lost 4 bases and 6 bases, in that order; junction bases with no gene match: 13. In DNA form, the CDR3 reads TGTGCCAGCAGCTCCCCAATAATAGCGGGAGTACGCAATGAGCAGTTCTTC. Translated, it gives CASSSPIIAGVRNEQFF. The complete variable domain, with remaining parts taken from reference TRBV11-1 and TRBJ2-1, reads EAEVAQSPRYKITEKSQAVAFWCDPISGHATLYWYRQILGQGPELLVQFQDESVVDDSQLPKDRFSAERLKGVDSTLKIQPAELGDSAMYLCASSSPIIAGVRNEQFFGPGTRLTVL.

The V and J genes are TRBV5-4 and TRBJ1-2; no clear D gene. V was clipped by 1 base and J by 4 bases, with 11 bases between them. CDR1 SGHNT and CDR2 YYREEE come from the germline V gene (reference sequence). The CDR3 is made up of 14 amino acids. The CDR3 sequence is CASSLIEESYGYTF. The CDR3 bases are TGTGCCAGCAGCTTGATCGAAGAGAGCTATGGCTACACCTTC.

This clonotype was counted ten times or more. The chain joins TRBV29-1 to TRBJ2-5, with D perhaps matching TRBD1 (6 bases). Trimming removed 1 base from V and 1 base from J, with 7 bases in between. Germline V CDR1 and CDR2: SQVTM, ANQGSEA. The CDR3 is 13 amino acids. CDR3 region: CSVEGGRQETQYF. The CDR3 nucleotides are TGCAGCGTTGAAGGGGGGCGCCAAGAGACCCAGTACTTC.

The CDR3 sequence is CASSSRLGGGDTEAFF. The CDR3 region has the DNA TGTGCCAGCAGCTCCCGGCTTGGTGGCGGCGACACTGAAGCTTTCTTT. The chain combines TRBV7-2 with TRBJ1-1; no firm D call. V was shortened by 4 bases and J by 3 bases, with 18 bases between the two germline ends. The CDR3 is made up of 16 amino acids. The germline V gene has CDR1 SGHTA and CDR2 FQGNSA.

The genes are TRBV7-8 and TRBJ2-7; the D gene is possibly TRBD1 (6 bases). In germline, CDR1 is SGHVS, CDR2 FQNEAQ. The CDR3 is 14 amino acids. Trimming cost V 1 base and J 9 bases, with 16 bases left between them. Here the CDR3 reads CASSLDVTGNGQYF. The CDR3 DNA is TGTGCCAGCAGCTTAGATGTCACAGGGAACGGGCAGTACTTC.

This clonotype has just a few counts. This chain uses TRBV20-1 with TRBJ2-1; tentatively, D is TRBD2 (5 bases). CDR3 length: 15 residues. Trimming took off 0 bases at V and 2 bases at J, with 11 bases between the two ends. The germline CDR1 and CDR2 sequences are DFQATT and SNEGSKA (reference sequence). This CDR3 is CSARDRLAPYNEQFF. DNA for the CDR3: TGCAGTGCTAGAGATCGGCTAGCCCCCTACAATGAGCAGTTCTTC.

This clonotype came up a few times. The CDR3 nucleotides read TGTGCCAGCAGCCTCAGTAGCGGGGGAGTGGAGACCCAGTACTTC. The encoded protein is CASSLSSGGVETQYF. V usage is TRBV7-2 and J usage is TRBJ2-5, with 9 bases lining up with TRBD2. Looked up from germline, CDR1 is SGHTA and CDR2 is FQGNSA. V trimming: 5 bases; J trimming: 5 bases; junction bases outside the gene matches: 9. There are 15 residues in the CDR3. Full variable domain (outside the CDR3, taken from reference TRBV7-2 and TRBJ2-5): GAGVSQSPSNKVTEKGKDVELRCDPISGHTALYWYRQSLGQGLEFLIYFQGNSAPDKSGLPSDRFSAERTGGSVSTLTIQRTQQEDSAVYLCASSLSSGGVETQYFGPGTRLLVL.

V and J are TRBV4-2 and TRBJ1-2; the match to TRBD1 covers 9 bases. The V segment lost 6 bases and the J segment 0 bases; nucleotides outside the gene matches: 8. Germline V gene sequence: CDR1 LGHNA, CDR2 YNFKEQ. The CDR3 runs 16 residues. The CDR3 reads CASRTGQGKSNYGYTF. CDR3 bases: TGTGCCAGCAGAACTGGACAGGGGAAATCTAACTATGGCTACACCTTC.

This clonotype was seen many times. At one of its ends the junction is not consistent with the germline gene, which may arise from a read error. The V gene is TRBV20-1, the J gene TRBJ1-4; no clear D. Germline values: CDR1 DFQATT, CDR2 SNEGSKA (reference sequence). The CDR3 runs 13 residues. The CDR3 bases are TGCAGTGCTGGAGATTACCGAGGGGAAAAACTGTTTTTT. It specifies CSAGDYRGEKLFF.

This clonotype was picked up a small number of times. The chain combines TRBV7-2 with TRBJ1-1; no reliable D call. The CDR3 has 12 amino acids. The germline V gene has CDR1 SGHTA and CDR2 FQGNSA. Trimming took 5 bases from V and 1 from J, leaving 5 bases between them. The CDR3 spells CASSIPNTEAFF. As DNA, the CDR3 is TGTGCCAGCAGCATACCGAACACTGAAGCTTTCTTT.

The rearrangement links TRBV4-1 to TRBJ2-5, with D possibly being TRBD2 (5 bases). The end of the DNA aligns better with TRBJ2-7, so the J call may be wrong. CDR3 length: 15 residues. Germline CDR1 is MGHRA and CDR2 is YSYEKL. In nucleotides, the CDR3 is TGCGCCAGCAGCCAAGAGTTGAGGGAAAACTACGAGCAGTACTTC. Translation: CASSQELRENYEQYF.

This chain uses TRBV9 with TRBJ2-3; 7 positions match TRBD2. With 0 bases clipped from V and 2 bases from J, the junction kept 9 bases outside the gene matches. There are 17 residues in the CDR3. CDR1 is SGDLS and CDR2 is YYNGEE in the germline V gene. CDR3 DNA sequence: TGTGCCAGCAGCGTAGATTCCAGCGGGGATCTCACAGATACGCAGTATTTT. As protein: CASSVDSSGDLTDTQYF. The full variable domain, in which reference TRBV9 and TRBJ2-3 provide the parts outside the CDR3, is DSGVTQTPKHLITATGQRVTLRCSPRSGDLSVYWYQQSLDQGLQFLIQYYNGEERAKGNILERFSAQQFPDLHSELNLSSLELGDSALYFCASSVDSSGDLTDTQYFGPGTRLTVL.

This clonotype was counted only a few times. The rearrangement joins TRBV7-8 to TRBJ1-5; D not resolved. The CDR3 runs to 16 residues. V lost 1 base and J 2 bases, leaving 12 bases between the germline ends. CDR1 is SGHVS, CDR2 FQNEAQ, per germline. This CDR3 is CASSLGRLWGNQPQHF. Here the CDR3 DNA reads TGTGCCAGCAGCTTAGGGAGGCTGTGGGGCAATCAGCCCCAGCATTTT.

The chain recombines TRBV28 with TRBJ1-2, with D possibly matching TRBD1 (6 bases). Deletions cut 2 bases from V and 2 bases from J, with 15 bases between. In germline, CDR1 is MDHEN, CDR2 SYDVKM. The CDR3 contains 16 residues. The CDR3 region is CASSLVPGGGNYGYTF. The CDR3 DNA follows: TGTGCCAGCAGTTTAGTACCGGGGGGGGGCAACTATGGCTACACCTTC.

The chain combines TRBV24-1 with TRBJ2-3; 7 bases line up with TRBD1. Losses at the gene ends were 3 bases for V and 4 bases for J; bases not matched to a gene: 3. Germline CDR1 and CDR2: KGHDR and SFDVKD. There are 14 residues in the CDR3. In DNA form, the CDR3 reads TGTGCCACCAGTGATACAGGGGTTGCAGATACGCAGTATTTT. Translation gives CATSDTGVADTQYF.

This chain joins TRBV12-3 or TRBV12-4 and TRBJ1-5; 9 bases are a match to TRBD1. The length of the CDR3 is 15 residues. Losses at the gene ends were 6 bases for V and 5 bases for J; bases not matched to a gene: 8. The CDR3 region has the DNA TGTGCCAGCAGCAAGGACAGGGGTGGATATCAGCCCCAGCATTTT. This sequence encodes CASSKDRGGYQPQHF.

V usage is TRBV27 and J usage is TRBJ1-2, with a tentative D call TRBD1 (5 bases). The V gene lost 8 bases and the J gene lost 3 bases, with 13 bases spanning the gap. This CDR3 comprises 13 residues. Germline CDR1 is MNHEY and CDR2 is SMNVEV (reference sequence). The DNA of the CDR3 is TGTGCCAGCGCCTCCCAGGGTTACTATGGCTACACCTTC. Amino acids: CASASQGYYGYTF.

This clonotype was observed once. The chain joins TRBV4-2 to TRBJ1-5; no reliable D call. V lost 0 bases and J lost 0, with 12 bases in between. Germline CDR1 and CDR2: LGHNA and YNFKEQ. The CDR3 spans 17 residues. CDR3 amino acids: CASSQEGVGSSNQPQHF. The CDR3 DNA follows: TGTGCCAGCAGCCAAGAAGGCGTTGGGAGTAGCAATCAGCCCCAGCATTTT.

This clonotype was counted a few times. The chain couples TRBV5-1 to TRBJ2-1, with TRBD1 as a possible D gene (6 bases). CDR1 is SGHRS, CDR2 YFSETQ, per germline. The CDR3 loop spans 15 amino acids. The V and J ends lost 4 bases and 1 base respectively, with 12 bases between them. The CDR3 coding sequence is TGCGCCAGCAGCCCTGGGACAAGGTCCTACAATGAGCAGTTCTTC. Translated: CASSPGTRSYNEQFF.

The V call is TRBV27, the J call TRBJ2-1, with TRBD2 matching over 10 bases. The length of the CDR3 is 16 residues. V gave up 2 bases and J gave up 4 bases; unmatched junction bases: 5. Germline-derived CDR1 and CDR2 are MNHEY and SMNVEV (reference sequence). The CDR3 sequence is CASSLTPSGSYNEQFF. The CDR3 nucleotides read TGTGCCAGCAGTTTAACCCCTAGCGGGAGTTACAATGAGCAGTTCTTC.

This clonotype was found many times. The chain's CDR3 is CASSPRVHLANYGYTF. CDR3 bases: TGTGCCAGCTCACCACGGGTTCACCTAGCTAACTATGGCTACACCTTC. The chain joins TRBV18 to TRBJ1-2, with unresolved D. The V and J ends lost 1 base and 0 bases respectively, with 12 bases between them. This CDR3 contains 16 residues. From germline, CDR1 is KGHSH and CDR2 LQKENI. The full variable domain, completed using reference TRBV18 and TRBJ1-2, is NAGVMQNPRHLVRRRGQEARLRCSPMKGHSHVYWYRQLPEEGLKFMVYLQKENIIDESGMPKERFSAEFPKEGPSILRIQQVVRGDSAAYFCASSPRVHLANYGYTFGSGTRLTVV.

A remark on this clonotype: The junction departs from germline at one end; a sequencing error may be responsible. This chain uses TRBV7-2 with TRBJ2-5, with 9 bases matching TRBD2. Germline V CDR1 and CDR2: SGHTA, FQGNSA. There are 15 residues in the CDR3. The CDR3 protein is CANSRKGTSRETQYF. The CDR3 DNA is TGTGCCAACAGCCGCAAGGGGACTAGCAGGGAGACCCAGTACTTC.

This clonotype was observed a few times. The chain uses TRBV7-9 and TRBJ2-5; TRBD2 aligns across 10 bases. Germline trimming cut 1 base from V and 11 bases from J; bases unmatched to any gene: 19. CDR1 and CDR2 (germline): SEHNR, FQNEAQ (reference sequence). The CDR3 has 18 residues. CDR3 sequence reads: CASSLGPSGSAGSDEQYF. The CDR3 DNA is TGTGCCAGCAGCTTAGGTCCTAGCGGGAGCGCCGGATCGGATGAGCAGTACTTC.